A single T cell receptor beta chain is shown here with its context. It has no known antigen specificity. The record has no base qualities; no much larger clone is one base away. Library preparation was by the immunoSEQ multiplex PCR assay. DNA from the cultured and isolated CD4+ T cells underwent TCR beta CDR3 sequencing. As for how the authors treated the data: Non-productive TCR sequences were removed, reads were trimmed to the CDR3 region, and CDR3s of at least 7 amino acids were retained. The MANAFEST web app was used to pick out antigen-specific clonotypes by comparing their expansion in peptide wells with that in reference cultures. For clones to be considered positive, expansion at FDR<0.05 versus reference and all other wells, an odds ratio above 5, and a frequency above 0.1% in two replicate wells were required. A clonotype was defined as cross-reactive if the clonotype was significantly expanded both in SARS-CoV-2 spike wells and in at least one common cold coronavirus spike condition. Using the stringdist R package, CDR3 similarity was measured by Levenshtein distance, and unrooted trees were constructed with ape in R 3.6.1. The immuneACCESS repertoire file appears here via TCRdb, limited to in-frame rearrangements. These files lack a portion of the clones; in checked studies, under half of the deficit traces to unresolved V genes, and the cause of the others is not known. V, J and clone size are taken as reported in that table, and D and trimming were inferred from the DNA itself. The sample records around 66,000 clones, around three quarters of which are singletons. About 3.7% of the sample lies in the top ten.

To identify antigen-specific CD4+ T cell clonotypes by their expansion, the ViraFEST assay first stimulated PBMC with viral peptide pools and then applied TCR sequencing. After around ten days of culture, CD4+ T cells were isolated with the EasySep CD4+ T cell isolation kit. Negative nucleocapsid antibody results before and after vaccination confirmed that the healthy vaccine recipients had no prior SARS-CoV-2 infection. About 1.8 million PBMC per well were cultured with 8.5 to 10 ug/ml peptides in IMDM containing approximately 4.7% human AB serum, 8.5 to 10 IU/ml IL-2 and gentamicin. Half of the culture medium was replaced with fresh IL-2-containing medium on days 3 and 7. Each peptide stimulation condition was cultured in triplicate wells unless otherwise noted. PBMC were separated from whole blood using Ficoll-Paque Plus gradient centrifugation and were then either cryopreserved at -140C or used fresh. Overlapping peptide pools spanned the spike proteins of SARS-CoV-2 and the common cold coronaviruses HCoV-NL63, HCoV-OC43 and HCoV-229E. The QIAamp micro DNA kit was used to extract genomic DNA from the cultured CD4+ T cells.

The germline V gene encodes CDR1 SGHRS and CDR2 YFSETQ. The cysteine opens and the phenylalanine closes a CDR3 of 16 amino acids. The sequence is cut down to CDR3 DNA, 48 bases in frame from base 1. Deletion took 0 bases off V and 3 bases off J, with a span of 14 bases between the germline ends. This sample was taken from a study of vaccination effects on CD4 cells after COVID-19 (dated by TCRdb to between 2020 and 2023). For context, the study as a whole: Two doses of either the BNT162b2 or the mRNA-1273 mRNA SARS-CoV-2 vaccine were administered to participants. SARS-CoV-2 spike-specific CD4+ TCR repertoires were compared before and after mRNA vaccination in COVID-19 convalescent patients and in infection-naive vaccine recipients. The full study included ten to eleven COVID-19 convalescent patients and several SARS-CoV-2-naive healthy vaccine recipients. Cultures from other donors in the study were sequenced with the Oncomine TCR Beta short-read assay on an Illumina iSeq 100. Paper-wide results and their limitations: The study was limited by a small number of convalescent patients and lacked early post-infection timepoints. Clones induced by infection and clones induced by vaccination both contracted markedly at late timepoints after vaccination, which fits with T cell responses waning over time. Among healthy vaccine recipients, nearly all vaccine-induced clones were SARS-CoV-2 mono-reactive, and just 1 of 255 was cross-reactive with common cold coronaviruses.

The sequences come from CD4+ T cells from PBMCs cultured with HCoV-OC43 spike peptides, collected before COVID-19 vaccination. The cell subset or site label here, explained by the study, means: HCoV-OC43 spike overlapping peptide pool stimulation. Recombination joined TRBV5-1 with TRBJ2-3; the D gene remains uncertain. The sequence was collected from a human donor who received a COVID-19 vaccine. The CDR3 protein: CASSLGQLRRTDTQYF. The DNA is as follows: TGCGCCAGCAGCTTGGGGCAGCTGAGGCGGACAGATACGCAGTATTTT.